Listed below are T cell receptor beta chains from one sample, sequenced in a study of vaccination effects on CD4 cells after COVID-19. Their cognate antigens are unknown. Repertoires were generated with immunoSEQ multiplex PCR, while TCRdb's copy carries only in-frame clones and drops some. The data show tens of thousands of clones, 65% to 70% seen once. Source: CD4+ T cells from PBMCs cultured without peptide, taken before COVID-19 vaccination. The receptors derive from a human donor who received a COVID-19 vaccine. The CDR3 runs from the conserved cysteine through the conserved F or W. A D gene is named only where the DNA matches it firmly. A clone size is listed for some rows: how often the clone was seen (once, few, many), or a class if it is expanded.

V: TRBV29-1
D: -
J: TRBJ1-5
size: -
DNA: TGCAGCGTTGAAGAGCCCAATCAGCCCCAGCATTTT
CDR3: CSVEEPNQPQHF

V: TRBV7-2
D: -
J: TRBJ1-3
size: -
DNA: TGTGCCAGCAGCATCCACAGTGGAACAGGAAACACCATATATTTT
CDR3: CASSIHSGTGNTIYF

V: TRBV18
D: -
J: TRBJ1-1
size: few
DNA: TGTGCCAGCTCACCGGAGACTGCGAACACTGAAGCTTTCTTT
CDR3: CASSPETANTEAFF

V: TRBV18
D: TRBD1
J: TRBJ1-2
size: -
DNA: TGTGCCAGCTCACCAATTCGGGGACAGGGTATTCTGGACTATGGCTACACCTTC
CDR3: CASSPIRGQGILDYGYTF

V: TRBV5-4
D: TRBD1
J: TRBJ1-5
size: -
DNA: TGTGCCAGCATCACAGGGGATCAGCCCCAGCATTTT
CDR3: CASITGDQPQHF

V: TRBV7-9
D: -
J: TRBJ2-4
size: -
DNA: TGTGCCAGCAGCCCAGGTATAGCCAAAAACATTCAGTACTTC
CDR3: CASSPGIAKNIQYF

V: TRBV10-2
D: -
J: TRBJ1-1
size: -
DNA: TGCGCCAGCTCCCAGGGGAACACTGAAGCTTTCTTT
CDR3: CASSQGNTEAFF

V: TRBV6-4
D: TRBD2
J: TRBJ2-1
size: -
DNA: TGTGCCAGCAGTGACGGACTAGCGGGGAACAATGAGCAGTTCTTC
CDR3: CASSDGLAGNNEQFF

V: TRBV2
D: -
J: TRBJ1-4
size: -
DNA: TGTGCCACCGGGCGGTCAGGAAATGAAAAACTGTTTTTT
CDR3: CATGRSGNEKLFF

V: TRBV5-1
D: -
J: TRBJ2-3
size: -
DNA: TGCGCCAGCAGCTTGTCCGGGACTTCTAGCACAGATACGCAGTATTTT
CDR3: CASSLSGTSSTDTQYF

V: TRBV5-8
D: -
J: TRBJ2-2
size: -
DNA: TGTGCCAGCAGCTTGGTCTATACAGGGAGAGGATGGACCGGGGAGCTGTTTTTT
CDR3: CASSLVYTGRGWTGELFF

V: TRBV6-2/TRBV6-3
D: -
J: TRBJ2-7
size: -
DNA: TGTGCCAGCAGTTACTCGAGTTGGGGGCAAGAGGTCTACGAGCAGTACTTC
CDR3: CASSYSSWGQEVYEQYF

V: TRBV4-2
D: TRBD1
J: TRBJ1-5
size: few
DNA: TGTGCCAGCAGCCAAGGTTTGGGACAGGGCGGACAGCCCCAGCATTTT
CDR3: CASSQGLGQGGQPQHF

V: TRBV6-1
D: TRBD1
J: TRBJ1-5
size: -
DNA: TGTGCCAGCAGTGAAGAGGCGGGACAGGGGCGGAGGGGAGATCAGCCCCAGCATTTT
CDR3: CASSEEAGQGRRGDQPQHF

V: TRBV6-5
D: -
J: TRBJ1-3
size: once
DNA: TGTGCCAGCGGTTTTGAAAGGGTTGACACCATATATTTT
CDR3: CASGFERVDTIYF

V: TRBV5-1
D: TRBD1
J: TRBJ2-7
size: -
DNA: TGCGCCAGCAGTTGGACAGGGTCGGGCTACGAGCAGTACTTC
CDR3: CASSWTGSGYEQYF

V: TRBV6-1
D: -
J: TRBJ2-2
size: -
DNA: TGTGCCAGCAGTGAAGTGGGGAGAGGCGGGGAGCTGTTTTTT
CDR3: CASSEVGRGGELFF

V: TRBV19
D: TRBD2
J: TRBJ2-7
size: -
DNA: TGTGCCAGTAGGGGGACTAGCGGTAACTACGAGCAGTACTTC
CDR3: CASRGTSGNYEQYF

V: TRBV27
D: TRBD2
J: TRBJ2-7
size: once
DNA: TGTGCCAGCAGTCCAACTAGCGGGAAGAACGAGCAGTACTTC
CDR3: CASSPTSGKNEQYF

V: TRBV6-5
D: -
J: TRBJ2-7
size: -
DNA: TGTGCCAGCATCCCGAGACGGGGGAGCTCCTACGAGCAGTACTTC
CDR3: CASIPRRGSSYEQYF

V: TRBV5-1
D: TRBD1
J: TRBJ2-6
size: -
DNA: TGCGCCAGCAGCTTGGGCCAGGGGGCGTCTGGGGCCAACGTCCTGACTTTC
CDR3: CASSLGQGASGANVLTF

V: TRBV18
D: TRBD2
J: TRBJ2-1
size: few
DNA: TGTGCCAGCTCACCTAGACTAGCGGGGGGGTACAATGAGCAGTTCTTC
CDR3: CASSPRLAGGYNEQFF

V: TRBV7-8
D: -
J: TRBJ1-4
size: -
DNA: TGTGCCAGCAGCTTAGACGGCTCAACTAATGAAAAACTGTTTTTT
CDR3: CASSLDGSTNEKLFF

V: TRBV21-1
D: -
J: TRBJ2-7
size: -
DNA: TGTGCCAGCAGCAAAGGCCGTCCCGGGGGCCCCACCGAGCAGTACTTC
CDR3: CASSKGRPGGPTEQYF

V: TRBV5-1
D: TRBD2
J: TRBJ2-7
size: -
DNA: TGCGCCAGCAGCGTCGGACTAGCTTTAACCTACGAGCAGTACTTC
CDR3: CASSVGLALTYEQYF

V: TRBV14
D: -
J: TRBJ2-7
size: few
DNA: TGTGCCAGCAGCCAACTCGGCGACAGATACGAGCAGTACTTC
CDR3: CASSQLGDRYEQYF

V: TRBV7-7
D: TRBD1
J: TRBJ2-5
size: -
DNA: TGTGCCAGCAGCGTAGGCGACTCCAGGGGGTATACGGGAGAGACCCAGTACTTC
CDR3: CASSVGDSRGYTGETQYF

V: TRBV11-3
D: TRBD2
J: TRBJ2-1
size: -
DNA: TGTGCCAGCAGCCCCACGACGTACCCTAGCGGGAGCTCCTACAATGAGCAGTTCTTC
CDR3: CASSPTTYPSGSSYNEQFF

V: TRBV2
D: -
J: TRBJ2-1
size: -
DNA: TGTGCCAGCAGTCGGGACCACCCTGAAATACTTAACAATGAGCAGTTCTTC
CDR3: CASSRDHPEILNNEQFF

V: TRBV27
D: -
J: TRBJ1-5
size: -
DNA: TGTGCCAGCAGTCCTAACGAAGGAGGCAATCAGCCCCAGCATTTT
CDR3: CASSPNEGGNQPQHF

V: TRBV6-4
D: -
J: TRBJ2-2
size: -
DNA: TGTGCCAGCAGTGACTCGCGTCGACTAGTCTCCGGGGAGCTGTTTTTT
CDR3: CASSDSRRLVSGELFF

V: TRBV27
D: TRBD1
J: TRBJ1-1
size: -
DNA: TGTGCCAGCCGCAGGGACAGCCTGAACACTGAAGCTTTCTTT
CDR3: CASRRDSLNTEAFF

V: TRBV5-1
D: -
J: TRBJ2-5
size: -
DNA: TGCGCCAGCAGCTTGGCGGACAGATCAACTCAAGAGACCCAGTACTTC
CDR3: CASSLADRSTQETQYF

V: TRBV7-9
D: -
J: TRBJ1-1
size: -
DNA: TGTGCCAGCAGCTTAGCAAGGGGGGGGAACACTGAAGCTTTCTTT
CDR3: CASSLARGGNTEAFF

V: TRBV6-6
D: TRBD2
J: TRBJ2-5
size: -
DNA: TGTGCCAGCAGGGCTAGCGGACAAGAGACCCAGTACTTC
CDR3: CASRASGQETQYF

V: TRBV2
D: -
J: TRBJ2-1
size: -
DNA: TGTGCCAGCAGTGAAGCGAGTCAGTTCTTC
CDR3: CASSEASQFF

V: TRBV9
D: -
J: TRBJ1-2
size: few
DNA: TGTGCCAGCAGCGTAGGCGCAGCGGTGTGGGATGGCTACACCTTC
CDR3: CASSVGAAVWDGYTF

V: TRBV12-5
D: -
J: TRBJ2-2
size: -
DNA: TGTGCTAGTGGCCCCGTACCTAGCAGAGACACCGGGGAGCTGTTTTTT
CDR3: CASGPVPSRDTGELFF

V: TRBV4-1
D: TRBD1
J: TRBJ2-7
size: few
DNA: TGCGCCAGCAGCCAAGTTGGGGGACAGGGGGCTGTCTACGAGCAGTACTTC
CDR3: CASSQVGGQGAVYEQYF

V: TRBV7-8
D: TRBD1
J: TRBJ1-5
size: -
DNA: TGTGCCAGCAGCGGGGACAGGGTTACCAATCAGCCCCAGCATTTT
CDR3: CASSGDRVTNQPQHF

V: TRBV27
D: TRBD1
J: TRBJ2-5
size: few
DNA: TGTGCCAGCAGTGGACAGGGACCCCGAGAGACCCAGTACTTC
CDR3: CASSGQGPRETQYF

V: TRBV18
D: -
J: TRBJ2-3
size: few
DNA: TGTGCCAGCTCACCACGCACAGATACGCAGTATTTT
CDR3: CASSPRTDTQYF

V: TRBV4-1
D: -
J: TRBJ1-1
size: -
DNA: TGCGCCAGCAGCCAAGCGTCAGGCCCGAACACTGAAGCTTTCTTT
CDR3: CASSQASGPNTEAFF

V: TRBV3-1/TRBV3-2
D: -
J: TRBJ2-2
size: -
DNA: TGTGCCAGCAGCCCACTAGCAGCCCCCGGGGAGCTGTTTTTT
CDR3: CASSPLAAPGELFF

V: TRBV2
D: TRBD1
J: TRBJ1-5
size: -
DNA: TGTGCCAGCGGACAGGACAGGGGACTGAATCAGCCCCAGCATTTT
CDR3: CASGQDRGLNQPQHF

V: TRBV2
D: -
J: TRBJ1-6
size: -
DNA: TGTGCCAGCAAGATTGGGGCCGGGACTCTTAATTCACCCCTCCACTTT
CDR3: CASKIGAGTLNSPLHF

V: TRBV12-3/TRBV12-4
D: -
J: TRBJ1-2
size: -
DNA: TGTGCCAGCAGTTTAAGTAACTATGGCTACACCTTC
CDR3: CASSLSNYGYTF

V: TRBV18
D: -
J: TRBJ2-1
size: -
DNA: TGTGCCAGCTCACTTAACAGGGAGATATCCTACAATGAGCAGTTCTTC
CDR3: CASSLNREISYNEQFF

V: TRBV6-5
D: -
J: TRBJ2-7
size: once
DNA: TGTGCCAGCAGGGGGACTTCTGCCGCGACCGAGCAGTACTTC
CDR3: CASRGTSAATEQYF

V: TRBV18
D: -
J: TRBJ1-2
size: -
DNA: TGTGCCAGCTCACCAGGGACCGGGACTAACTATGGCTACACCTTC
CDR3: CASSPGTGTNYGYTF

V: TRBV4-1
D: TRBD1
J: TRBJ1-1
size: -
DNA: TGCGCCAGCAGCTCCCGGACAGGGACCACTGAAGCTTTCTTT
CDR3: CASSSRTGTTEAFF

V: TRBV19
D: TRBD2
J: TRBJ2-3
size: -
DNA: TGTGCCAGTAGTATTCCCCCGGGACTAGCGGGGGACACAGATACGCAGTATTTT
CDR3: CASSIPPGLAGDTDTQYF

V: TRBV6-5
D: TRBD1
J: TRBJ1-1
size: -
DNA: TGTGCCAGCGGACTCTCTTCCGGGACAGGGGGCAGAGCTTTCTTT
CDR3: CASGLSSGTGGRAFF

V: TRBV27
D: -
J: TRBJ2-7
size: -
DNA: TGTGCCAGCAGTTTTCAGCCGGGTGCCTACGAGCAGTACTTC
CDR3: CASSFQPGAYEQYF

V: TRBV6-4
D: TRBD2
J: TRBJ2-3
size: -
DNA: TGTGCCAGCAGTGGCGGGGGGGCCACAGATACGCAGTATTTT
CDR3: CASSGGGATDTQYF

V: TRBV5-1
D: -
J: TRBJ2-7
size: -
DNA: TGCGCCAGCAGCTTATATCTCGGCTCATCCTACGAGCAGTACTTC
CDR3: CASSLYLGSSYEQYF

V: TRBV27
D: -
J: TRBJ2-3
size: -
DNA: TGTGCCAGCAGCCTGGAGGGTTCACCCTTGGGGGATACGCAGTATTTT
CDR3: CASSLEGSPLGDTQYF